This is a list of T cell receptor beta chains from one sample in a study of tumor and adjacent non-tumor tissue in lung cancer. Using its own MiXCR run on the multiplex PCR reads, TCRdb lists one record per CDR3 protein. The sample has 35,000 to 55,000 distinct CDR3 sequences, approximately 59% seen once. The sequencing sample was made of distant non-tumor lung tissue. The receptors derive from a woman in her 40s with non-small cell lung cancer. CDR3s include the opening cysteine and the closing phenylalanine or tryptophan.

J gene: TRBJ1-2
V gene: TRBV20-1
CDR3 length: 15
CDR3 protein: CSAPDRAPANYGYTF

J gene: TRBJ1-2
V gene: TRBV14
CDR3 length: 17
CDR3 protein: CASSPRPGQGAVYGYIF

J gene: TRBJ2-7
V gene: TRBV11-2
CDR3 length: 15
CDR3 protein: CASSLSGASGDEQYF

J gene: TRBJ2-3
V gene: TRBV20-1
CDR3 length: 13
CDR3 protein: CSARLGGTDPQYF

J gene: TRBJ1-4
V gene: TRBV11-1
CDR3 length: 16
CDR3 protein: CTSSLDYEIGTEQLFF

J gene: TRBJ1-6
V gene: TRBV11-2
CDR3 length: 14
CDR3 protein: CASRAGQGNSPLHF

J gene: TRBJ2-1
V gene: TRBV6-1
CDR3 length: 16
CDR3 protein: CASTEGDRRPRNEQFF

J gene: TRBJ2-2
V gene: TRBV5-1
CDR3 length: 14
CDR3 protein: CASSLGHYTGELFF

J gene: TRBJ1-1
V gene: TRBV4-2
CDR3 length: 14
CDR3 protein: CASSQQGGNTEAFF

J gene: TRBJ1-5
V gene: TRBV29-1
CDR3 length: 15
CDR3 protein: CSVADGVLGNQPQHF

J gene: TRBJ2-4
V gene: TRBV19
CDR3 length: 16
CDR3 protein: CASSIVGGPRGNIQYF

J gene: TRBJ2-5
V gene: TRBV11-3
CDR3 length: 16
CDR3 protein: CASSPGLTGGQETQYF

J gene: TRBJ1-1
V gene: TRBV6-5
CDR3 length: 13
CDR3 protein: CASSNRPAQGASF

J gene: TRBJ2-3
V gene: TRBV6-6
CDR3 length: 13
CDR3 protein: CASSGMNTDTQYF